One sample yielded the 17 T cell receptor beta chains listed below, sequenced in a study of OX40 agonist ivuxolimab in advanced cancers. The library came from the immunoSEQ multiplex PCR assay. TCRdb took this table from immuneACCESS and kept in-frame rearrangements with V and J called. Such tables lack part of the clones; where checked against another copy, unresolved V genes explain under half of the gap, and the rest is unexplained. The sample table records about 17,000 clones; more than 85% of these occur just once. The ten largest clonotypes hold about 25% of the sample. The input for sequencing was CD4+ or CD8+ T cells sorted from blood, taken in a trial of the OX40 agonist ivuxolimab. The source is an adult with an advanced solid tumor such as melanoma, head and neck, liver or kidney cancer.

This clone came up once. The chain is built from TRBV27 and TRBJ2-1; 8 bases match TRBD2. The CDR3 is made up of 17 amino acids. Germline V CDR1 and CDR2: MNHEY, SMNVEV (reference sequence). J gave up 3 bases and V 3 bases, and 10 bases lay outside the gene matches. The CDR3 DNA reads TGTGCCAGCAGTTTTATGGATAGCGGGGTATTCTACAATGAGCAGTTCTTC. Protein: CASSFMDSGVFYNEQFF.

V gene TRBV10-3 combines with J gene TRBJ1-4; TRBD1 matches 10 bases. This CDR3 has 15 residues. The germline CDR1 and CDR2 sequences are ENHRY and SYGVKD. V lost 0 bases to trimming and J lost 7 bases; unmatched junction nucleotides: 2. This chain's CDR3 is CAISESGQGSEKLFF. CDR3 nucleotides: TGTGCCATCAGTGAGTCGGGACAGGGGAGTGAAAAACTGTTTTTT.

The CDR3 sequence is CASSVGQTPTNYGYTF. The CDR3 coding sequence is TGTGCCAGCAGTGTGGGACAGACCCCAACTAACTATGGCTACACCTTC. The chain uses TRBV2 and TRBJ1-2, with 7 nucleotides matching TRBD1. The CDR3 loop spans 16 amino acids. J lost 0 bases, V lost 4 bases, and 8 bases had no gene match. The germline CDR1 and CDR2 sequences are SNHLY and FYNNEI. Together with reference TRBV2 and TRBJ1-2, the CDR3 gives the full variable domain: EPEVTQTPSHQVTQMGQEVILRCVPISNHLYFYWYRQILGQKVEFLVSFYNNEISEKSEIFDDQFSVERPDGSNFTLKIRSTKLEDSAMYFCASSVGQTPTNYGYTFGSGTRLTVV.

The gene calls are TRBV20-1 and TRBJ2-1, with D unclear. The CDR3 spans 10 residues. Between the trimmed V and J ends, which lost 6 bases and 2 bases, there was a span of 2 bases. Germline V gene lookup returns CDR1 DFQATT and CDR2 SNEGSKA (reference sequence). CDR3 DNA sequence: TGCAGTGCGCCCTACAATGAGCAGTTCTTC. It yields the protein CSAPYNEQFF.

The chain carries TRBV30 and TRBJ2-2; no reliable D call. Germline V gene lookup returns CDR1 GTSNPN and CDR2 SVGIG (reference sequence). This CDR3 spans 13 amino acids. V lost 7 bases to trimming and J lost 2 bases, with 11 bases between them. The CDR3 bases are TGTGCCTCCCCCGGCGGAAACACCGGGGAGCTGTTTTTT. Translating it yields CASPGGNTGELFF.

The gene calls are TRBV30 and TRBJ2-3; 9 bases align to TRBD1. Germline V gene data show CDR1 as GTSNPN and CDR2 as SVGIG (reference sequence). The CDR3 is made up of 15 amino acids. V was pared by 4 bases and J by 3 bases, with 8 bases of the junction left unmatched. CDR3 residues: CAWTAGTGRTDTQYF. DNA for the CDR3: TGTGCCTGGACCGCCGGGACAGGGAGGACAGATACGCAGTATTTT.

The CDR3 coding sequence is TGTGCCAGCAGCAAAGGCGTGGGACTAGCGGCAATAAAGTGGGATACGCAGTATTTT. The encoded protein is CASSKGVGLAAIKWDTQYF. This chain uses TRBV5-6 with TRBJ2-3; 11 positions agree with TRBD2. The V gene end was trimmed by 4 bases and the J gene end by 6 bases; junction bases not matched to a gene: 19. The CDR3 has 19 residues. Germline V gives CDR1 SGHDT, CDR2 YYEEEE.

This rearrangement joins TRBV5-1 to TRBJ2-7; TRBD1 agrees at 11 bases. V was pared by 6 bases and J by 3 bases, with 8 bases of the junction left unmatched. Germline CDR1 SGHRS, CDR2 YFSETQ. This CDR3 is 15 amino acids long. CDR3 sequence: CASTHTGTGGYEQYF. In nucleotides, the CDR3 is TGCGCCAGCACACACACCGGGACAGGGGGCTACGAGCAGTACTTC.

This clone was seen more than once but under ten times. The rearrangement joins TRBV19 to TRBJ1-1, with a tentative D call TRBD1 (5 bases). The CDR3 has 16 amino acids. Per germline, CDR1 LNHDA and CDR2 SQIVND (reference sequence). Trimming removed 5 bases at V and 4 bases at J, with 20 bases between. CDR3 in amino acids: CASSHPPGALGTEAFF. The CDR3 nucleotides are TGTGCCAGTAGTCATCCCCCCGGGGCATTAGGCACTGAAGCTTTCTTT.

The chain recombines TRBV7-7 with TRBJ2-1, with D possibly being TRBD2 (6 bases). CDR3 length: 14 residues. Germline CDR1 and CDR2: SSHAT and FNYEAQ (reference sequence). The ends were cut back, 0 bases at V and 3 bases at J, with 6 bases in the middle. The CDR3 region is CASSLAGGYNEQFF. The CDR3, as DNA: TGTGCCAGCAGCTTAGCGGGGGGCTACAATGAGCAGTTCTTC. The variable domain in full, with the rest retrieved from reference TRBV7-7 and TRBJ2-1, is GAGVSQSPRYKVTKRGQDVTLRCDPISSHATLYWYQQALGQGPEFLTYFNYEAQPDKSGLPSDRFSAERPEGSISTLTIQRTEQRDSAMYRCASSLAGGYNEQFFGPGTRLTVL.

The chain has TRBV10-1 and TRBJ1-5, with TRBD1 matching over 9 bases. J lost 6 bases, V lost 7 bases, and 10 bases had no gene match. The germline V gene encodes CDR1 WNHNN and CDR2 SYGVQD (reference sequence). The CDR3 extends over 15 amino acids. Here the CDR3 DNA reads TGCGCCAGCATTCAACAGGGGGCATTCGGTCAGCCCCAGCATTTT. Translation gives CASIQQGAFGQPQHF.

This chain connects TRBV9 to TRBJ1-4; D possibly corresponds to TRBD1 (5 bases). Germline V gives CDR1 SGDLS, CDR2 YYNGEE. Between the trimmed V and J ends, which lost 1 base and 5 bases, there was a span of 12 bases. The CDR3 sequence is 15 residues long. CDR3 DNA sequence: TGTGCCAGCAGCGTAAATGGGGCCTCCAATGAAAAACTGTTTTTT. Amino acid sequence: CASSVNGASNEKLFF.

The J gene is TRBJ2-7, the V gene TRBV13, with D perhaps matching TRBD1 or TRBD2 (5 bases each). Trimming took 10 bases from V and 0 from J, leaving 13 bases between them. This CDR3 region has 13 residues. Germline assignment: CDR1 PRHDT and CDR2 FYEKMQ (reference sequence). This CDR3 reads CATRIGASYEQYF. CDR3 sequence (DNA): TGTGCCACCCGCATCGGGGCCTCCTACGAGCAGTACTTC.

This clone was found a few times. Other DNA sequences in this sample translate to the same CDR3. The chain has TRBV19 and TRBJ1-1; no clear D. The CDR3 loop spans 11 amino acids. Between the trimmed V and J ends, which lost 7 bases and 1 base, there was a span of 4 bases. Germline V gene sequence: CDR1 LNHDA, CDR2 SQIVND (reference sequence). DNA of the CDR3: TGTGCCAGTACAGGGAACACTGAAGCTTTCTTT. Its protein product is CASTGNTEAFF.

The gene calls are TRBV11-2 and TRBJ1-1, with D unclear. CDR1 is SGHAT and CDR2 is FQNNGV in the germline V gene. The V gene lost 0 bases and the J gene lost 0 bases, with 2 bases spanning the gap. This CDR3 has 13 amino acids. The CDR3 reads CASSLDLNTEAFF. CDR3 DNA: TGTGCCAGCAGCTTAGATTTGAACACTGAAGCTTTCTTT.

By share of the sample, this clone is medium-sized (0.01 to 0.1%). V and J are TRBV6-1 and TRBJ2-3; a possible D gene is TRBD1 (5 bases). The CDR3 loop spans 14 amino acids. The germline V gene encodes CDR1 MNHNS and CDR2 SASEGT. The CDR3 loop is CALKDKPLTDTQYF. In DNA, the CDR3 is TGTGCGTTGAAGGACAAACCGCTAACAGATACGCAGTATTTT.

The V gene is TRBV6-5, the J gene TRBJ2-1; 9 bases fit TRBD2. CDR1 is MNHEY and CDR2 is SVGAGI in the germline V gene. This CDR3 is built from 14 residues. V shed 0 bases, J shed 9 bases, and the junction held 3 bases outside the gene matches. As DNA, the CDR3 is TGTGCCAGCAGTTACTCGGGCGGGGGGGGTGAGCAGTTCTTC. Protein product: CASSYSGGGGEQFF.